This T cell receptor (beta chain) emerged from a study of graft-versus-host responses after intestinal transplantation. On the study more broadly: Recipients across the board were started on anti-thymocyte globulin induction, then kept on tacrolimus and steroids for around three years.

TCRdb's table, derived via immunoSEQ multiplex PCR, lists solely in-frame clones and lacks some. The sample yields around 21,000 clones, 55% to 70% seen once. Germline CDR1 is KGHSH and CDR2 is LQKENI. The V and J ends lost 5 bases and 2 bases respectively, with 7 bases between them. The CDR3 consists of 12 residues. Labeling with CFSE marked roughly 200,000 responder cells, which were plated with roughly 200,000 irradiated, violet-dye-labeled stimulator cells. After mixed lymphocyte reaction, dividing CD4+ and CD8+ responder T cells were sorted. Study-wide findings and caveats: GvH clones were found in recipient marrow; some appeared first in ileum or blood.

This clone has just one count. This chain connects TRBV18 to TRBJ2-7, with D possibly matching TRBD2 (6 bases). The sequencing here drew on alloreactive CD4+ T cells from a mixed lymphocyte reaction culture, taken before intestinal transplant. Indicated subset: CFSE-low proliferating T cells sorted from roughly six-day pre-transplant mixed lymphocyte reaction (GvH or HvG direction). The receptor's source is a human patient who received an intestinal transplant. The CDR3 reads CASSSGAYEQYF. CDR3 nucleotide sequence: TGTGCCAGCTCATCGGGGGCCTACGAGCAGTACTTC.